This entry lists 21 T cell receptor beta chains sequenced from one sample in a study of OX40 agonist ivuxolimab in advanced cancers. Data came from immunoSEQ multiplex PCR; TCRdb stores just in-frame clones and leaves some out. The table lists roughly 97,000 clones, roughly 90% of them singletons, with roughly 0.8% in the top ten. The sequenced sample was CD4+ or CD8+ T cells sorted from blood, obtained in a trial of the OX40 agonist ivuxolimab. These receptors originate from an adult with an advanced solid tumor such as melanoma, head and neck, liver or kidney cancer.

The chain links TRBV5-1 to TRBJ2-2; unclear D gene. Trimming left V 0 bases short and J 2 bases short, with 8 bases between. Germline assignment: CDR1 SGHRS and CDR2 YFSETQ. This CDR3 comprises 15 residues. The CDR3 is CASSLEPGNTGELFF. As DNA, the CDR3 is TGCGCCAGCAGCTTGGAACCGGGTAACACCGGGGAGCTGTTTTTT.

The J gene is TRBJ1-6, the V gene TRBV7-9; 9 nucleotides align to TRBD1. The CDR3 has 13 residues. Trimming at V came to 5 bases and at J to 13 bases, leaving 6 bases not matched to a gene. Germline loops: CDR1 SEHNR, CDR2 FQNEAQ (reference sequence). CDR3 nucleotides: TGTGCCAGCAGCCGGACAGGGGATATCCCCCTCCACTTT. Encoded protein: CASSRTGDIPLHF.

The V gene is TRBV28, the J gene TRBJ1-4, with TRBD1 as a possible D gene (5 bases). The CDR3 has 15 amino acids. Germline-derived CDR1 and CDR2 are MDHEN and SYDVKM. Trimming took off 2 bases at V and 0 bases at J, with 7 bases between the two ends. The CDR3 DNA reads as TGTGCCAGCAGTTTACAGGGAACAACTAATGAAAAACTGTTTTTT. Residues: CASSLQGTTNEKLFF.

V gene TRBV7-6 combines with J gene TRBJ2-1; 9 bases agree with TRBD2. The CDR3 spans 22 residues. From germline, CDR1 is SGHVS and CDR2 FNYEAQ. The ends lost 1 base at V and 5 bases at J; junction bases unmatched: 24. CDR3 coding DNA: TGTGCCAGCAGCTTAGAGGCCCTGAGCGGGGGGACCGCCAACCAGTATAACAATGAGCAGTTCTTC. Residues: CASSLEALSGGTANQYNNEQFF.

The chain combines TRBV5-6 with TRBJ1-2, with D unresolved. V lost 6 bases to trimming and J lost 4 bases, with 7 bases between them. CDR3 size: 11 residues. The V gene's germline CDR1 is SGHDT and CDR2 YYEEEE. The CDR3: CASTGLYGYTF. DNA of the CDR3: TGTGCCAGCACCGGACTCTATGGCTACACCTTC. The whole variable domain, remainder taken from reference TRBV5-6 and TRBJ1-2, is DAGVTQSPTHLIKTRGQQVTLRCSPKSGHDTVSWYQQALGQGPQFIFQYYEEEERQRGNFPDRFSGHQFPNYSSELNVNALLLGDSALYLCASTGLYGYTFGSGTRLTVV.

The chain combines TRBV11-2 with TRBJ1-1, with D hard to call. Germline assignment: CDR1 SGHAT and CDR2 FQNNGV. Trimming cost V 3 bases and J 0 bases, with 5 bases left between them. There are 13 residues in the CDR3. In DNA form, the CDR3 reads TGTGCCAGCAGCTTTTCATTGAACACTGAAGCTTTCTTT. Translation gives CASSFSLNTEAFF. Full variable domain (outside the CDR3, taken from reference TRBV11-2 and TRBJ1-1): EAGVAQSPRYKIIEKRQSVAFWCNPISGHATLYWYQQILGQGPKLLIQFQNNGVVDDSQLPKDRFSAERLKGVDSTLKIQPAKLEDSAVYLCASSFSLNTEAFFGQGTRLTVV.

V is TRBV28 and J is TRBJ1-5; maybe TRBD1 (6 bases). This CDR3 is built from 16 residues. V was cut by 2 bases and J by 3 bases, with 14 bases left in between. The germline V gene encodes CDR1 MDHEN and CDR2 SYDVKM. The CDR3 reads CASSLRWTAFNQPQHF. CDR3 DNA: TGTGCCAGCAGTTTAAGGTGGACAGCCTTCAATCAGCCCCAGCATTTT.

The CDR3 loop reads CASSLKNVGQGANEQFF. As DNA, the CDR3 is TGTGCCAGCAGCTTAAAGAATGTGGGACAGGGGGCCAATGAGCAGTTCTTC. The chain links TRBV7-2 to TRBJ2-1, with 12 bases lining up with TRBD1. Germline CDR1 SGHTA, CDR2 FQGNSA. The CDR3 covers 17 residues. The trim removed 2 bases at V and 6 bases at J, leaving 8 bases unmatched.

The chain joins TRBV7-9 to TRBJ1-2, with 7 bases identical to TRBD1. The germline V gene encodes CDR1 SEHNR and CDR2 FQNEAQ (reference sequence). The CDR3 has 15 residues. J gave up 8 bases and V 2 bases, and 11 bases lay outside the gene matches. This chain's CDR3 is CASSLYGDSGYGYTF. The DNA for the CDR3 is TGTGCCAGCAGCTTATACGGGGACAGCGGTTACGGCTACACCTTC.

Of note for this clone: At the DNA level, this CDR3 is encoded by other sequences in the same sample as well. The chain links TRBV5-1 to TRBJ1-2; D not resolved. This CDR3 spans 14 amino acids. V shed 0 bases and J shed 3 bases, with 9 bases lying between them. The V gene's germline CDR1 is SGHRS and CDR2 YFSETQ. CDR3 region: CASSLAPGDYGYTF. CDR3 bases: TGCGCCAGCAGCTTGGCCCCCGGGGACTATGGCTACACCTTC.

The chain joins TRBV5-1 to TRBJ2-5; the D is unclear. From germline, CDR1 is SGHRS and CDR2 YFSETQ. Trimming took 4 bases from V and 1 from J, leaving 11 bases between them. This CDR3 has 14 amino acids. This chain's CDR3 is CASSPTPGQETQYF. In nucleotides, the CDR3 is TGCGCCAGCAGCCCTACCCCTGGCCAAGAGACCCAGTACTTC. The variable domain in full, with the rest retrieved from reference TRBV5-1 and TRBJ2-5, is KAGVTQTPRYLIKTRGQQVTLSCSPISGHRSVSWYQQTPGQGLQFLFEYFSETQRNKGNFPGRFSGRQFSNSRSEMNVSTLELGDSALYLCASSPTPGQETQYFGPGTRLLVL.

The CDR3 region is CASSVMNTEAFF. CDR3 DNA sequence: TGTGCCAGCAGTGTTATGAACACTGAAGCTTTCTTT. The V and J genes are TRBV2 and TRBJ1-1; D uncertain. The CDR3 loop spans 12 amino acids. Germline CDR1 reads SNHLY; CDR2 reads FYNNEI. V was shortened by 4 bases and J by 0 bases, with 3 bases between the two germline ends.

The chain joins TRBV18 to TRBJ2-7; possibly TRBD2 for D (6 bases). The germline CDR1 and CDR2 sequences are KGHSH and LQKENI. V was trimmed by 6 bases and J by 7 bases, leaving 16 bases between them. CDR3 length: 13 residues. The DNA for the CDR3 is TGTGCCAGCTCCCGGGACTCCCGCTCGGAGCAGTACTTC. It translates to CASSRDSRSEQYF.

In the case of this clone: The sample holds other DNA sequences that translate to the same CDR3. The rearrangement links TRBV6-1 to TRBJ1-5, with D unclear. Per germline, CDR1 MNHNS and CDR2 SASEGT. The CDR3 consists of 13 residues. Trimming took off 3 bases at V and 1 base at J, with 4 bases between the two ends. The CDR3 loop reads CASSDRSNQPQHF. The DNA for the CDR3 is TGTGCCAGCAGTGACCGGAGCAATCAGCCCCAGCATTTT.

The V gene is TRBV5-1, the J gene TRBJ1-1, with D possibly TRBD1 on 6 matching bases. The V end was cut by 0 bases, the J end by 3 bases, with 12 bases between. The germline V gene encodes CDR1 SGHRS and CDR2 YFSETQ. There are 15 residues in the CDR3. Written as DNA, the CDR3 is TGCGCCAGCAGCTTGGAAGAGACAGGCTACACTGAAGCTTTCTTT. Protein: CASSLEETGYTEAFF.

The chain combines TRBV10-3 with TRBJ2-7; D is unclear. The germline CDR1 and CDR2 sequences are ENHRY and SYGVKD. The CDR3 extends over 13 amino acids. V dropped 6 bases and J dropped 5 bases, with 14 bases sitting between them. In nucleotides, the CDR3 is TGTGCCATCAGGGTGCAAGCTCTCGACGAGCAGTACTTC. It translates to CAIRVQALDEQYF.

This clone has just one count. This chain connects TRBV28 to TRBJ1-2; D is perhaps TRBD1 (5 bases). Germline CDR1 and CDR2: MDHEN and SYDVKM. V shed 1 base and J shed 4 bases, with 10 bases lying between them. This CDR3 comprises 14 residues. The CDR3 coding sequence is TGTGCCAGCAGTTTATTGGGACCGGCCTATGGCTACACCTTC. It encodes CASSLLGPAYGYTF.

V usage is TRBV5-6 and J usage is TRBJ1-2; 7 positions agree with TRBD1. Per germline, CDR1 SGHDT and CDR2 YYEEEE. This CDR3 region has 12 residues. With 4 bases clipped from V and 8 bases from J, the junction kept 5 bases outside the gene matches. The CDR3 region has the DNA TGTGCCAGCAGCGCACAGGGGAGGGGCTACACCTTC. Protein: CASSAQGRGYTF.

V and J are TRBV2 and TRBJ2-7, with TRBD1 identical over 7 bases. Germline V gene sequence: CDR1 SNHLY, CDR2 FYNNEI. This CDR3 is 12 amino acids long. The ends lost 7 bases at V and 5 bases at J; junction bases unmatched: 5. DNA for the CDR3: TGTGCCAGCAAACAGGGGATCGACGAGCAGTACTTC. Its protein is CASKQGIDEQYF.

This chain links TRBV7-7 with TRBJ2-5, with 7 bases fitting TRBD2. CDR1 and CDR2 from the germline V gene are SSHAT and FNYEAQ (reference sequence). The CDR3 spans 12 residues. The DNA for the CDR3 is TGTGCTAGCTCGTCGGGAGGCGAGACCCAGTACTTC. This gives the protein CASSSGGETQYF.

The CDR3 DNA follows: TGTGCCAGTAGTTCCAGGGGTCGGGGGCCCCAGCATTTT. This gives the protein CASSSRGRGPQHF. The chain carries TRBV19 and TRBJ1-5; D perhaps matches TRBD1 (6 bases). V lost 5 bases and J lost 9, with 14 bases in between. The CDR3 totals 13 residues. The V gene's germline CDR1 is LNHDA and CDR2 SQIVND (reference sequence). The entire variable domain, with the rest obtained from reference TRBV19 and TRBJ1-5, is as follows: DGGITQSPKYLFRKEGQNVTLSCEQNLNHDAMYWYRQDPGQGLRLIYYSQIVNDFQKGDIAEGYSVSREKKESFPLTVTSAQKNPTAFYLCASSSRGRGPQHFGDGTRLSIL.